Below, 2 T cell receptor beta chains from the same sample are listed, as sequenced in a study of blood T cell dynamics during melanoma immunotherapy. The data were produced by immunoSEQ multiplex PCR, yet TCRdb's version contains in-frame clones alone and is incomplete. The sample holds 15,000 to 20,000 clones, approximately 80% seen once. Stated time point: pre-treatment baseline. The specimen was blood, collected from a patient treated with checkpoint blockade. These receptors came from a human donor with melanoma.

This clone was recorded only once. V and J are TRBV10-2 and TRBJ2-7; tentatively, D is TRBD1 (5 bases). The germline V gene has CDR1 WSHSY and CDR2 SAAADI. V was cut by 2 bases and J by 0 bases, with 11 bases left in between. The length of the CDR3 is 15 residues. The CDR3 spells CASSEDRRSSYEQYF. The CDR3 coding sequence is TGCGCCAGCAGTGAGGACAGAAGGAGCTCCTACGAGCAGTACTTC.

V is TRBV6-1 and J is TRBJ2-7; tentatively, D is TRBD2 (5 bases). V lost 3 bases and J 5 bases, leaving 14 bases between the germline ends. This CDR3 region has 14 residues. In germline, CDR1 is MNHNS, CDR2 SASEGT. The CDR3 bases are TGTGCCAGCAGTGATAAGCGGCTTGGGGACGAGCAGTACTTC. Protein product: CASSDKRLGDEQYF.